This T cell receptor beta chain came from a study of CD8+ T cells in alopecia areata. Study-level background: Treatment comprised oral tofacitinib, 5 to 10 mg twice daily, in treated patients. The authors scored treated patients' severity by affected scalp percentage. General study points: Scalp repertoires also include resident alphabeta T cells from normal skin. For patients receiving tofacitinib, scalp clonality and expanded CD8+ clones among the top 100 significantly decreased.

The CDR3 length is 14 residues. The germline V gene has CDR1 SGHVS and CDR2 FQNEAQ. The V and J ends lost 6 bases and 1 base respectively, with 12 bases between them. Extracted RNA was reverse transcribed, and the resulting cDNA served as sequencing template. Method: immunoSEQ multiplex PCR; TCRdb's copy keeps in-frame clones and lacks some. The repertoire has about 190,000 clones, roughly three fifths of them found once; the top ten carry approximately 0.63%. Concerning this clone: Its matching antigen is unknown.

The treatment is: oral pan-JAK inhibitor, 5-10 mg twice daily. This rearrangement joins TRBV7-8 to TRBJ1-1; D is ambiguous. The TCR was taken from a human donor with alopecia areata. The sample in question was CD4+ T cells sorted from blood, obtained at week 4, from a patient treated with tofacitinib. The chain's CDR3 is CASSPAISNTEAFF. The DNA for the CDR3 is TGTGCCAGCAGTCCTGCTATTTCGAACACTGAAGCTTTCTTT.